The 21 T cell receptor beta chains presented below share a single source sample, sequenced in a study of blood T cell repertoires in COVID-19. Method: immunoSEQ multiplex PCR; TCRdb's copy keeps in-frame clones and lacks some. Of 260,000 or so clones detected, around four fifths appear once; the ten largest clones hold 4.7%. Source material: peripheral blood. These receptors all come from a woman in her 70s with acute or convalescent COVID-19.

V usage is TRBV3-1 (or the pseudogene TRBV3-2) and J usage is TRBJ1-5; 9 bases are shared with TRBD1. Germline V gives CDR1 LGHDT, CDR2 YNNKEL (reference sequence). The V gene end was trimmed by 1 base and the J gene end by 7 bases; junction bases not matched to a gene: 8. CDR3 length equals 16 residues. CDR3 in amino acids: CASSQGVPGQGQPQHF. The CDR3 DNA follows: TGTGCCAGCAGCCAAGGAGTTCCGGGACAGGGACAGCCCCAGCATTTT.

The rearrangement joins TRBV7-2 to TRBJ1-1, with TRBD1 as a possible D gene (6 bases). Germline CDR1 SGHTA, CDR2 FQGNSA. This CDR3 comprises 14 residues. V lost 5 bases and J lost 1, with 11 bases in between. The CDR3 here is CASSPLGGNTEAFF. The CDR3 nucleotides are TGTGCCAGCAGCCCCCTAGGGGGGAACACTGAAGCTTTCTTT.

The V and J genes are TRBV5-1 and TRBJ2-2, with D maybe TRBD2 (6 bases). V lost 0 bases and J lost 4, with 7 bases in between. From germline, CDR1 is SGHRS and CDR2 YFSETQ. This CDR3 has 14 residues. The CDR3 sequence: CASSLDGGTGELFF. CDR3 DNA: TGCGCCAGCAGCTTGGACGGGGGCACCGGGGAGCTGTTTTTT.

The genes are TRBV5-1 and TRBJ1-2; D unresolved. The V gene's germline CDR1 is SGHRS and CDR2 YFSETQ. The ends were cut back, 0 bases at V and 4 bases at J, with 16 bases in the middle. The CDR3 runs 16 residues. Here the CDR3 DNA reads TGCGCCAGCAGCTTGGAATCTTCGCGAACCGGCTATGGCTACACCTTC. Its protein is CASSLESSRTGYGYTF.

The chain joins TRBV4-3 to TRBJ2-5; D perhaps matches TRBD1 (5 bases). V lost 3 bases and J lost 0, with 11 bases in between. Per the germline V gene, CDR1 is LGHNA and CDR2 is YSLEER. The CDR3 loop spans 15 amino acids. CDR3 nucleotide sequence: TGCGCCAGCAGCCAGGGAAGGACACACCAAGAGACCCAGTACTTC. As protein: CASSQGRTHQETQYF.

The rearrangement joins TRBV11-2 to TRBJ1-1; D is unclear. The germline V gene has CDR1 SGHAT and CDR2 FQNNGV. V lost 4 bases, J lost 3 bases, and 9 bases lay in between. This CDR3 has 13 amino acids. This chain's CDR3 is CASSSAIDTEAFF. DNA for the CDR3: TGTGCCAGCAGCTCCGCGATTGACACTGAAGCTTTCTTT.

The chain links TRBV7-9 to TRBJ1-2, with TRBD1 identical over 8 bases. Germline loops: CDR1 SEHNR, CDR2 FQNEAQ (reference sequence). This CDR3 comprises 16 residues. The ends lost 1 base at V and 4 bases at J; junction bases unmatched: 8. The CDR3 spells CASSLGGRDRIYGYTF. In nucleotides, the CDR3 is TGTGCCAGCAGCTTAGGGGGTAGGGACAGGATCTATGGCTACACCTTC.

This clone was counted once. The chain employs TRBV5-1 and TRBJ1-4; D uncertain. The CDR3 consists of 17 residues. V shed 4 bases and J shed 0 bases, with 16 bases lying between them. Germline CDR1 is SGHRS and CDR2 is YFSETQ. In DNA form, the CDR3 reads TGCGCCAGCAGCCGAGCAGGCGATAGAGCAACTAATGAAAAACTGTTTTTT. Translated, it gives CASSRAGDRATNEKLFF.

This chain uses TRBV7-2 with TRBJ2-2, with 7 bases aligning to TRBD1. Germline CDR1 and CDR2: SGHTA and FQGNSA. Trimming cost V 5 bases and J 5 bases; bases outside gene matches: 8. This CDR3 contains 15 residues. CDR3 protein: CASSLPLQGTGELFF. The CDR3 bases are TGTGCCAGCAGCCTCCCCCTACAGGGGACCGGGGAGCTGTTTTTT.

This clone has just a few counts. J is TRBJ1-4 and V is TRBV7-2; the D gene is possibly TRBD1 (5 bases). V shed 5 bases and J shed 6 bases, with 13 bases lying between them. The V gene's germline CDR1 is SGHTA and CDR2 FQGNSA. The CDR3 is made up of 14 amino acids. CDR3 DNA sequence: TGTGCCAGCAGCCAGGGACTGCGGTATGAAAAACTGTTTTTT. As protein: CASSQGLRYEKLFF.

The chain carries TRBV28 and TRBJ1-2; perhaps TRBD1 as D (6 bases). Germline V gives CDR1 MDHEN, CDR2 SYDVKM. V dropped 3 bases and J dropped 5 bases, with 10 bases sitting between them. The CDR3 totals 13 residues. CDR3: CASSLDRRYGYTF. For the CDR3, the DNA is TGTGCCAGCAGTTTGGACAGAAGGTATGGCTACACCTTC.

The genes are TRBV7-9 and TRBJ1-4; D unresolved. Trimming pared 1 base from V and 7 bases from J, leaving 7 bases between. Germline CDR1 is SEHNR and CDR2 is FQNEAQ (reference sequence). The CDR3 totals 13 residues. As DNA, the CDR3 is TGTGCCAGCAGCTTAGAAAGAGGTGAAAAACTGTTTTTT. This translates into CASSLERGEKLFF.

The V call is TRBV19, the J call TRBJ1-3; D not resolved. In germline, CDR1 is LNHDA, CDR2 SQIVND (reference sequence). CDR3 size: 14 residues. The ends were cut back, 5 bases at V and 2 bases at J, with 10 bases in the middle. The CDR3 loop reads CASSESFTGNTIYF. In DNA form, the CDR3 reads TGTGCCAGTAGTGAAAGCTTCACTGGAAACACCATATATTTT.

The chain is built from TRBV28 and TRBJ1-4, with D possibly matching TRBD1 (5 bases). Between the trimmed V and J ends, which lost 4 bases and 7 bases, there was a span of 13 bases. CDR1 is MDHEN and CDR2 is SYDVKM in the germline V gene. The CDR3 has 14 amino acids. In nucleotides, the CDR3 is TGTGCCAGCAGTTCTGGGGGGATGGGTGAAAAACTGTTTTTT. Protein product: CASSSGGMGEKLFF.

This sequence joins TRBV7-8 and TRBJ2-7; 10 nucleotides align to TRBD1. Germline V gives CDR1 SGHVS, CDR2 FQNEAQ. Trimming removed 6 bases from V and 3 bases from J; junction bases left unmatched: 8. The CDR3 consists of 15 residues. CDR3 sequence: CASRPGQGGNYEQYF. CDR3 coding DNA: TGTGCCAGCAGACCCGGACAGGGGGGAAACTACGAGCAGTACTTC. Drawing the rest from reference TRBV7-8 and TRBJ2-7, the complete variable domain is GAGVSQSPRYKVAKRGQDVALRCDPISGHVSLFWYQQALGQGPEFLTYFQNEAQLDKSGLPSDRFFAERPEGSVSTLKIQRTQQEDSAVYLCASRPGQGGNYEQYFGPGTRLTVT.

CDR3 sequence (DNA): TGTGCCAGCTCCCCCTCGGGACAGGGTAGTTACAATGAGCAGTTCTTC. This translates into CASSPSGQGSYNEQFF. The J gene is TRBJ2-1, the V gene TRBV7-2, with 9 bases identical to TRBD1. The CDR3 spans 16 residues. Germline assignment: CDR1 SGHTA and CDR2 FQGNSA. Trimming at V came to 8 bases and at J to 4 bases, leaving 12 bases not matched to a gene.

The CDR3 sequence is CASSPTWTGDEQYF. In DNA, the CDR3 is TGTGCCAGCAGCCCCACCTGGACAGGGGACGAGCAGTACTTC. The chain carries TRBV14 and TRBJ2-7, with 9 bases aligning to TRBD1. The CDR3 loop spans 14 amino acids. The V gene's germline CDR1 is SGHDN and CDR2 FVKESK. V was pared by 4 bases and J by 5 bases, with 6 bases of the junction left unmatched.

V usage is TRBV7-2 and J usage is TRBJ2-2; 7 nucleotides match TRBD2. The J segment lost 7 bases and the V segment lost 5 bases, leaving 10 bases of the junction unmatched. This CDR3 spans 15 amino acids. The germline V gene has CDR1 SGHTA and CDR2 FQGNSA. The CDR3 sequence: CASSRPAGQGGELFF. The CDR3 DNA reads TGTGCCAGCAGCCGTCCAGCGGGGCAGGGCGGGGAGCTGTTTTTT.

This chain links TRBV4-1 with TRBJ1-1; the D is unclear. Germline CDR1 MGHRA, CDR2 YSYEKL. The CDR3 runs 14 residues. Trimming took off 0 bases at V and 11 bases at J, with 16 bases between the two ends. The CDR3 sequence is CASSQDDRLAKAFF. In DNA, the CDR3 is TGCGCCAGCAGCCAAGATGATCGATTGGCCAAGGCTTTCTTT.

The chain employs TRBV13 and TRBJ2-1, with D unclear. The V end was cut by 5 bases, the J end by 9 bases, with 11 bases between. CDR3 length equals 12 residues. CDR1 and CDR2 (germline): PRHDT, FYEKMQ (reference sequence). The CDR3 DNA reads TGTGCCAGCAGCGGCAGGTTAGGTGAGCAGTTCTTC. Its protein product is CASSGRLGEQFF.

The chain uses TRBV27 and TRBJ2-3; 11 nucleotides match TRBD2. The V segment lost 6 bases and the J segment 6 bases; nucleotides outside the gene matches: 17. CDR1 and CDR2 (germline): MNHEY, SMNVEV (reference sequence). This CDR3 comprises 18 residues. The CDR3 region is CASRAKRASGGFRDTQYF. CDR3 bases: TGTGCCAGCAGGGCAAAGAGGGCTAGCGGGGGGTTTCGGGATACGCAGTATTTT.